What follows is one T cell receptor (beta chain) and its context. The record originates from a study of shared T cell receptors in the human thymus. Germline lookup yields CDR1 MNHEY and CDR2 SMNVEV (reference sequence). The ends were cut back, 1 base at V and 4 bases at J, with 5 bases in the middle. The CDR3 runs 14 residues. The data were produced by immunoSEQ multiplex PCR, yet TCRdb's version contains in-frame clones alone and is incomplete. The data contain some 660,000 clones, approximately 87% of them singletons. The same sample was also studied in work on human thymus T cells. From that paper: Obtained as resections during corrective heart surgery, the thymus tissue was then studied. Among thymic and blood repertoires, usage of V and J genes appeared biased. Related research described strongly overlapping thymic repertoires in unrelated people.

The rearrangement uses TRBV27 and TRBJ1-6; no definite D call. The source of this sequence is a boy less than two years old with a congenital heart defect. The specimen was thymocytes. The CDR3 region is CASSLFRYNSPLHF. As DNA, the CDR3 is TGTGCCAGCAGTTTATTCCGTTATAATTCACCCCTCCACTTT.